This record covers a single T cell receptor (beta chain). The assay was immunoSEQ multiplex PCR, and TCRdb's table has in-frame clones only and misses some. The table includes roughly 200,000 clones, roughly 86% detected once. The sample belongs to a study of cytomegalovirus exposure and HLA in healthy donors. This CDR3 is 12 amino acids long. Trimming cost V 6 bases and J 5 bases, with 13 bases left between them. CDR1 SQVTM and CDR2 ANQGSEA come from the germline V gene. The chain is built from TRBV29-1 and TRBJ2-5; D is undetermined. This sequence was found in a man in his thirties or forties in good health and CMV-seropositive. Sequenced input: PBMCs. DNA of the CDR3: TGCAGCGTCCGTTCTTCCGCTGAGACCCAGTACTTC. The encoded protein is CSVRSSAETQYF.